This T cell receptor beta chain was identified during a study of vaccination and CD4 T cells after COVID-19. Overall study: The authors used overlapping spike peptides from SARS-CoV-2, HCoV-NL63, HCoV-OC43 and HCoV-229E to stimulate cells.

An Oncomine TCR Beta short-read assay was used to sequence the DNA from cultured CD4+ T cells. TCRdb reprocessed the PCR reads via MiXCR and lists one record per CDR3 protein. The sample shows 20,000 or so distinct CDR3 sequences, 44% of them seen only once. General study points: Within the convalescent patients, a median roughly 87% of the SARS-CoV-2-reactive clones were ones that appeared only post-vaccination.

This CDR3 is built from 12 residues. Germline CDR1 and CDR2: MNHNS and SASEGT. V gave up 8 bases and J gave up 4 bases; unmatched junction bases: 1. Described treatment: approximately nine-day PBMC culture with coronavirus spike peptide pools or control peptides (ViraFEST assay). In this sample, this clonotype turned up a few times. Its antigen is not identified. This chain joins TRBV6-1 and TRBJ1-5, with 8 nucleotides matching TRBD1. The receptor was isolated from a human donor who had recovered from COVID-19. This specimen consisted of CD4+ T cells from blood, cultured in vitro, obtained before SARS-CoV-2 vaccination. The CDR3 DNA follows: TGTGCCAGCCGGACAGGGAATCAGCCCCAGCATTTT. Protein product: CASRTGNQPQHF.